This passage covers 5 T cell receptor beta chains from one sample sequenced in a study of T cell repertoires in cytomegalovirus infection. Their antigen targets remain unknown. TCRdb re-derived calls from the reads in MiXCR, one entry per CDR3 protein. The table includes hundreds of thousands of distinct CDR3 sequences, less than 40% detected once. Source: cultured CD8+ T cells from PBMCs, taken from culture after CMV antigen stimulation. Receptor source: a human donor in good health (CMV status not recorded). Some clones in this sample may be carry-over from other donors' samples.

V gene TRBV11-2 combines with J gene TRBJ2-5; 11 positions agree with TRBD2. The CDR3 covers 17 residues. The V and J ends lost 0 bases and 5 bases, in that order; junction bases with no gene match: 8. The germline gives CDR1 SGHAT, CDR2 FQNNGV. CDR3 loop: CASSLELAGGPWETQYF. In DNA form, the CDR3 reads TGTGCCAGCAGCTTAGAGTTAGCGGGGGGGCCTTGGGAGACCCAGTACTTC.

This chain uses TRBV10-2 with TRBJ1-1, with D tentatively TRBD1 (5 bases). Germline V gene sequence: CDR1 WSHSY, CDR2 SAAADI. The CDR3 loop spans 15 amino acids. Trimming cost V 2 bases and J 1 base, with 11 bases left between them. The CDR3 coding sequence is TGCGCCAGCAGTGAGAGTGAGGGGCAGAACACTGAAGCTTTCTTT. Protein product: CASSESEGQNTEAFF.

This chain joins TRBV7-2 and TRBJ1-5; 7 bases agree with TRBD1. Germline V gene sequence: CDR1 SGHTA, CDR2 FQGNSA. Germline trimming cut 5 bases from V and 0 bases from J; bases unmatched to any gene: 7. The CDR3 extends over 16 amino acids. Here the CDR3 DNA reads TGTGCCAGCAGCCCCCGGGACAGAAATAGCAATCAGCCCCAGCATTTT. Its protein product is CASSPRDRNSNQPQHF. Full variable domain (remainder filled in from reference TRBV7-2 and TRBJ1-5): GAGVSQSPSNKVTEKGKDVELRCDPISGHTALYWYRQSLGQGLEFLIYFQGNSAPDKSGLPSDRFSAERTGGSVSTLTIQRTQQEDSAVYLCASSPRDRNSNQPQHFGDGTRLSIL.

The CDR3 sequence: CASSLRLAGLETQYF. The CDR3 coding sequence is TGCGCCAGCAGCCTGAGACTAGCTGGATTGGAGACCCAGTACTTC. V usage is TRBV4-1 and J usage is TRBJ2-5; 7 bases match TRBD2. CDR3 length equals 15 residues. The germline gives CDR1 MGHRA, CDR2 YSYEKL. Trimming at V came to 4 bases and at J to 5 bases, leaving 10 bases not matched to a gene.

The CDR3 bases are TGTGCCACCAGTGACCCGGACAGGGGACTATACAATGAGCAGTTCTTC. The encoded protein is CATSDPDRGLYNEQFF. V and J are TRBV24-1 and TRBJ2-1; 9 bases agree with TRBD1. V trimming: 4 bases; J trimming: 4 bases; junction bases outside the gene matches: 7. Germline loops: CDR1 KGHDR, CDR2 SFDVKD. The CDR3 sequence is 16 residues long.